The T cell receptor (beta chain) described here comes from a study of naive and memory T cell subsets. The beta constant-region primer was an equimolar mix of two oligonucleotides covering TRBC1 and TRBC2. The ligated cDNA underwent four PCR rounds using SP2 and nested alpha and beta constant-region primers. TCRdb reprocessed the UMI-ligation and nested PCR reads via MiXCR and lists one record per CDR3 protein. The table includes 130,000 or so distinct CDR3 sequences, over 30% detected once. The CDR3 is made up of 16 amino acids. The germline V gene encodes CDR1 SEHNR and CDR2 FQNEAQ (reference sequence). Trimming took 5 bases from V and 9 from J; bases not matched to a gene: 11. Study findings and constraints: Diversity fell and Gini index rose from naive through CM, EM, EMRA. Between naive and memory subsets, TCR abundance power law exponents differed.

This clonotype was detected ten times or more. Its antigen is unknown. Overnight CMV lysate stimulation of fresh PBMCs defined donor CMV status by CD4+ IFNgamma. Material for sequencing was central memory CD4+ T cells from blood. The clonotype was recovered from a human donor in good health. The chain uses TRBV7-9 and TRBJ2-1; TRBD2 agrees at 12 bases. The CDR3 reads CASSRDPTSGRVEQFF. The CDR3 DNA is TGTGCCAGCAGCAGAGATCCGACTAGCGGGAGAGTTGAGCAGTTCTTC.